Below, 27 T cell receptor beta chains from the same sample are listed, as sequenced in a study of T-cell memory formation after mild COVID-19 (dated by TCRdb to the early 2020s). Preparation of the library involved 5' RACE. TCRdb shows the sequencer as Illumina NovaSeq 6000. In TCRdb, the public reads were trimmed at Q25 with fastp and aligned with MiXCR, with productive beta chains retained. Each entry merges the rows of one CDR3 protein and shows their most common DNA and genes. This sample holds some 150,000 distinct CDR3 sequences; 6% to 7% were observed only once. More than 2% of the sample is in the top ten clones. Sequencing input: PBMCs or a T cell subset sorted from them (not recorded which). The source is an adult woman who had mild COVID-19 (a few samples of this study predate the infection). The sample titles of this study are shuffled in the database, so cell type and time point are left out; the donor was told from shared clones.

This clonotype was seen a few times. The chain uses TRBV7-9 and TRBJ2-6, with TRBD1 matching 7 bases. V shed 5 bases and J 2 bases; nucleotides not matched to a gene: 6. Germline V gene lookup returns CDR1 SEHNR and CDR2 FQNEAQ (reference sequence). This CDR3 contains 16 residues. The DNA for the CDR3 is TGTGCCAGCAGCCCAACAGGGGTCCCTGGGGCCAACGTCCTGACTTTC. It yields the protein CASSPTGVPGANVLTF.

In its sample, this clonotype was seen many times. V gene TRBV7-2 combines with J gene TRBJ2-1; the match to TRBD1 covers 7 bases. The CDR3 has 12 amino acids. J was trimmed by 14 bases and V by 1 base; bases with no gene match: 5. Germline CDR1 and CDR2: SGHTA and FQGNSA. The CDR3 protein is CASSLVTGQKFF. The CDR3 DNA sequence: TGTGCCAGCAGCTTAGTAACGGGACAGAAGTTCTTC.

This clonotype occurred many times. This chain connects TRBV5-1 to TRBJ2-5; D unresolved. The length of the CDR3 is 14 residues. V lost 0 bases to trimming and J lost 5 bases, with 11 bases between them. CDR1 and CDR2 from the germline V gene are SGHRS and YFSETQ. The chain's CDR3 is CASSLGPEGETQYF. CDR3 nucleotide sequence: TGCGCCAGCAGCTTGGGTCCGGAAGGGGAGACCCAGTACTTC.

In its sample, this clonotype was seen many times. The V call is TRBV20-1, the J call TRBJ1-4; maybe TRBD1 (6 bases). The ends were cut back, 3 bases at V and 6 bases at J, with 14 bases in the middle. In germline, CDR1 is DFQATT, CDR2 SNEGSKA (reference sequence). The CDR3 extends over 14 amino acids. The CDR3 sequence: CSASQLRQDEKLFF. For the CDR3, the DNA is TGCAGTGCTAGCCAACTAAGACAGGATGAAAAACTGTTTTTT.

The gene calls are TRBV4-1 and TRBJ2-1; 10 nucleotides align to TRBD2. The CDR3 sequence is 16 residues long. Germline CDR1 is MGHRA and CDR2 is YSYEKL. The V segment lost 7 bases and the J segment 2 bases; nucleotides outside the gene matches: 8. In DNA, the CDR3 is TGCGCCAGCAATCTTCTAGCGGGAGAACCCTACAATGAGCAGTTCTTC. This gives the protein CASNLLAGEPYNEQFF.

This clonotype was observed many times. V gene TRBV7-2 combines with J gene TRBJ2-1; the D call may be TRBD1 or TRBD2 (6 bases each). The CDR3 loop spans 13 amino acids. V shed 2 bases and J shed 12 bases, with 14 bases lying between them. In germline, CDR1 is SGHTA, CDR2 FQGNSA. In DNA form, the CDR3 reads TGTGCCAGCAGCTTAAGTGAGGGGGGAGTGCAGTTCTTC. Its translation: CASSLSEGGVQFF.

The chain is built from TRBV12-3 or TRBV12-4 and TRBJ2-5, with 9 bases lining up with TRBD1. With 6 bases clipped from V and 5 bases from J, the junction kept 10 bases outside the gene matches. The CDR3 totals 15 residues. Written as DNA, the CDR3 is TGTGCCAGCAGCGCCTCCGGGACAGGGAAGGAGACCCAGTACTTC. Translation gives CASSASGTGKETQYF.

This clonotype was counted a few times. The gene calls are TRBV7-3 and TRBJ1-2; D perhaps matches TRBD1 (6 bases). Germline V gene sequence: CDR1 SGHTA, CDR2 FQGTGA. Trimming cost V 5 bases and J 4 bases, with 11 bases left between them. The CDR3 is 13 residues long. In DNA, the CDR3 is TGTGCCAGCAGCCCGGACAGATTCTATGGCTACACCTTC. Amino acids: CASSPDRFYGYTF.

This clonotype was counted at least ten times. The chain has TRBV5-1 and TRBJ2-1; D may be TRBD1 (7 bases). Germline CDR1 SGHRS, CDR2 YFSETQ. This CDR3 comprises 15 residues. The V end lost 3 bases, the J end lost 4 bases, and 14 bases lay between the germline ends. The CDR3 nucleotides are TGCGCCAGCAGCTGGGGGGACAGAAATTACAATGAGCAGTTCTTC. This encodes CASSWGDRNYNEQFF.

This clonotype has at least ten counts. In DNA form, the CDR3 reads TGTGCCAGCAGCTTGCCAGGCAATCAGCCCCAGCATTTT. Encoded protein: CASSLPGNQPQHF. The V call is TRBV5-5, the J call TRBJ1-5; D unclear. Looked up from germline, CDR1 is SGHKS and CDR2 is YYEKEE (reference sequence). V was pared by 1 base and J by 2 bases, with 4 bases between. The CDR3 runs to 13 residues.

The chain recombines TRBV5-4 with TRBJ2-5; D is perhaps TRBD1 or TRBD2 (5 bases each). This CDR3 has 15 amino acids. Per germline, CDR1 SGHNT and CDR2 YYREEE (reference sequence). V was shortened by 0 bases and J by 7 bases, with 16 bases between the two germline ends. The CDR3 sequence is CASSLEPSSRGTQYF. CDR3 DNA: TGTGCCAGCAGCTTGGAGCCTAGCAGTAGGGGGACCCAGTACTTC.

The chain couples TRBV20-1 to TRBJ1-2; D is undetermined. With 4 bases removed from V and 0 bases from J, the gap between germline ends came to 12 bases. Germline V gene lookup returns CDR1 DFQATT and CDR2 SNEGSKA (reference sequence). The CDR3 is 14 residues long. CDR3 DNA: TGCAGTGCTACGGGGAACGGACCTAACTATGGCTACACCTTC. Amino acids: CSATGNGPNYGYTF.

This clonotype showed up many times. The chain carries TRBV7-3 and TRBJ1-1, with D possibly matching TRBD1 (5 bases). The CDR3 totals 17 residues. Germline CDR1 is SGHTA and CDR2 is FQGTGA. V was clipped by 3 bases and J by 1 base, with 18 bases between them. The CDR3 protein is CASSFGGGWRANTEAFF. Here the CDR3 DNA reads TGTGCCAGCAGCTTTGGGGGGGGTTGGCGGGCGAACACTGAAGCTTTCTTT.

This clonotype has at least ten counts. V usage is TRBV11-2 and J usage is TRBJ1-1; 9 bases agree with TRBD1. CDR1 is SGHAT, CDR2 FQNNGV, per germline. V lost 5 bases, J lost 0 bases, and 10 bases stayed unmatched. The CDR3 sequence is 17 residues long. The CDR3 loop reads CASSLRTGVRMNTEAFF. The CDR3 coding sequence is TGTGCCAGCAGCCTTCGGACAGGGGTTCGTATGAACACTGAAGCTTTCTTT.

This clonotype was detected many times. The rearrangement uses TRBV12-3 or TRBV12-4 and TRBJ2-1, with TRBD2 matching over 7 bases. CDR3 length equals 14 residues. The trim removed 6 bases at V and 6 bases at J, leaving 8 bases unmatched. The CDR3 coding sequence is TGTGCCAGCAGGTCTAGCGGCGCCGCCAATGAGCAGTTCTTC. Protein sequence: CASRSSGAANEQFF.

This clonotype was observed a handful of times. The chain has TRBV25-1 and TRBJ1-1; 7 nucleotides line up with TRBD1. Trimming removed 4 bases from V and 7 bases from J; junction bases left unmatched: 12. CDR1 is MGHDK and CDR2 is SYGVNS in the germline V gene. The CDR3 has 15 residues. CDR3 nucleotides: TGTGCCAGCAGTGGGATATTGGACAGGAGCGATGAAGCTTTCTTT. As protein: CASSGILDRSDEAFF.

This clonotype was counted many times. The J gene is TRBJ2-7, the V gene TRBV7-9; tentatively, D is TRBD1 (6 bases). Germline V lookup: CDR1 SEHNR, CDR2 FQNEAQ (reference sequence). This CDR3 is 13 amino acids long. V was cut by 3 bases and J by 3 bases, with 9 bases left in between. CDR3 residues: CASSFRGGYEQYF. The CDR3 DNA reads TGTGCCAGCAGCTTCAGGGGCGGCTACGAGCAGTACTTC.

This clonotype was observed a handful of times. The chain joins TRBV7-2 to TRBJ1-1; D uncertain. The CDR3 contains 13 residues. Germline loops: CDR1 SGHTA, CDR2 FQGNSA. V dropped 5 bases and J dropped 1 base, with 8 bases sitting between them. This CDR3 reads CASSTRRNTEAFF. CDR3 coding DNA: TGTGCCAGCAGCACCCGACGGAACACTGAAGCTTTCTTT.

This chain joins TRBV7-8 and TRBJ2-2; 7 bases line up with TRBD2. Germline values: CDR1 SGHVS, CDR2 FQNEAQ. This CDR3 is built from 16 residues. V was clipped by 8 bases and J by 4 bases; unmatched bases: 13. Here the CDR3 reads CASGDTLAPVTGELFF. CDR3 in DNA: TGTGCCAGCGGGGATACACTAGCGCCAGTCACCGGGGAGCTGTTTTTT. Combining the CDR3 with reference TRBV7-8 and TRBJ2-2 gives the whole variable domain GAGVSQSPRYKVAKRGQDVALRCDPISGHVSLFWYQQALGQGPEFLTYFQNEAQLDKSGLPSDRFFAERPEGSVSTLKIQRTQQEDSAVYLCASGDTLAPVTGELFFGEGSRLTVL.

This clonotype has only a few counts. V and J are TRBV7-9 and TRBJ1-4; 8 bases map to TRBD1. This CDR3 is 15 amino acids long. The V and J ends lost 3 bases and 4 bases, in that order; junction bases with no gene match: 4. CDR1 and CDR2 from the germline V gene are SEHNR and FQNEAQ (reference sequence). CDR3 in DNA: TGTGCCAGCAGCTTGGGACAGGAGGGTAATGAAAAACTGTTTTTT. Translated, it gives CASSLGQEGNEKLFF. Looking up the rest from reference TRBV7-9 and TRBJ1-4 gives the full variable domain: DTGVSQNPRHKITKRGQNVTFRCDPISEHNRLYWYRQTLGQGPEFLTYFQNEAQLEKSRLLSDRFSAERPKGSFSTLEIQRTEQGDSAMYLCASSLGQEGNEKLFFGSGTQLSVL.

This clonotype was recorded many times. The CDR3 DNA sequence: TGCAGCGTTGGGGGACAGGGCACAGATACGCAGTATTTT. Translated: CSVGGQGTDTQYF. The rearrangement uses TRBV29-1 and TRBJ2-3; 8 bases are shared with TRBD1. CDR3 length: 13 amino acids. Looked up from germline, CDR1 is SQVTM and CDR2 is ANQGSEA. With V trimmed by 4 bases and J by 1 base, 1 base remained unmatched.

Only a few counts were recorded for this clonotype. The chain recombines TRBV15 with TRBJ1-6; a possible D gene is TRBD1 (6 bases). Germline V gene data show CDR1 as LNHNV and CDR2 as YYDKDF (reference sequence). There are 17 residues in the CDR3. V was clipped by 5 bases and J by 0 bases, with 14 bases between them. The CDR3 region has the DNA TGTGCCACCAGCGTCGGGGGGCAGAGCTCCTATAATTCACCCCTCCACTTT. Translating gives CATSVGGQSSYNSPLHF.

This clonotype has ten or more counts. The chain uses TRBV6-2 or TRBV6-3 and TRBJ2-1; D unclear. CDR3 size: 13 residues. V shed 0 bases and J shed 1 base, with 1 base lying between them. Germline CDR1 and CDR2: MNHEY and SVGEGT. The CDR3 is CASSYSSYNEQFF. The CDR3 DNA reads TGTGCCAGCAGTTACTCGTCCTACAATGAGCAGTTCTTC.

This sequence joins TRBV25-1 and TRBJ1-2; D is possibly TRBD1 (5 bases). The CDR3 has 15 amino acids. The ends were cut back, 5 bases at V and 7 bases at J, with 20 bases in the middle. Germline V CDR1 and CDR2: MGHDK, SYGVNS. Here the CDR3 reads CASSLNPTGTLGYTF. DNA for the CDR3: TGTGCCAGCAGTCTAAATCCTACTGGGACCCTTGGCTACACCTTC.

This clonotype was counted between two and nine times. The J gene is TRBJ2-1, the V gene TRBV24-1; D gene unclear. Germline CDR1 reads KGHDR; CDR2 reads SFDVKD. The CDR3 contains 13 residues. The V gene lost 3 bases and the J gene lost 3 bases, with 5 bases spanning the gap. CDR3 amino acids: CATSDRLYNEQFF. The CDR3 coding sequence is TGTGCCACCAGTGATCGTCTCTACAATGAGCAGTTCTTC.

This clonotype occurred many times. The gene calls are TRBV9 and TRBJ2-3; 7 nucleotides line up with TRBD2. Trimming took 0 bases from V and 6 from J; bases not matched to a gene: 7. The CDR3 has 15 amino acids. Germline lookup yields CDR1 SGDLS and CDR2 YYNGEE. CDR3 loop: CASSVADGLEDTQYF. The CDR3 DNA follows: TGTGCCAGCAGCGTAGCTGACGGACTAGAGGATACGCAGTATTTT.

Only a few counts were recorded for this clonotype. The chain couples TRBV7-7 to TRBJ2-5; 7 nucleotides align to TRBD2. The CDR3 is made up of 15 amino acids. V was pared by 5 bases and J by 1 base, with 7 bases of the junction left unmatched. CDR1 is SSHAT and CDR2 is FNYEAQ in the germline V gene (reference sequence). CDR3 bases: TGTGCCAGCAGCGTAAGCCCTAGCGGCCAAGAGACCCAGTACTTC. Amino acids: CASSVSPSGQETQYF. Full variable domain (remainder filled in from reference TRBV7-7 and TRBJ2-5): GAGVSQSPRYKVTKRGQDVTLRCDPISSHATLYWYQQALGQGPEFLTYFNYEAQPDKSGLPSDRFSAERPEGSISTLTIQRTEQRDSAMYRCASSVSPSGQETQYFGPGTRLLVL.